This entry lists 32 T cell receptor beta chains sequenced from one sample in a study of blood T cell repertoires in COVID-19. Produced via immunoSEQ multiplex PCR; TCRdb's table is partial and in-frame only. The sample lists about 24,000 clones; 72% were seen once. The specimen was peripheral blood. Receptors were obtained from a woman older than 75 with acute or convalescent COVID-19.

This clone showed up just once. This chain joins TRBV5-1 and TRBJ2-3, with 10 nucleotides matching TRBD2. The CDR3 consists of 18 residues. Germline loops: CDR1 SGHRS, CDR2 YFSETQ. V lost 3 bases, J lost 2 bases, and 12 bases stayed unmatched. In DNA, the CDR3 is TGCGCCAGCAGCTCCACCTTAGCGGGAGGCCGACTCACAGATACGCAGTATTTT. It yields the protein CASSSTLAGGRLTDTQYF.

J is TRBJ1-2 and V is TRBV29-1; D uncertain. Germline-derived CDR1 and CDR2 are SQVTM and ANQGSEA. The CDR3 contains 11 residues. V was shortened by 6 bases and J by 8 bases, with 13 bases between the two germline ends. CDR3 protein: CSVGGRGGYTF. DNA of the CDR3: TGCAGCGTCGGTGGGAGAGGGGGCTACACCTTC. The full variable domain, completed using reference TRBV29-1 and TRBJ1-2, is SAVISQKPSRDICQRGTSLTIQCQVDSQVTMMFWYRQQPGQSLTLIATANQGSEATYESGFVIDKFPISRPNLTFSTLTVSNMSPEDSSIYLCSVGGRGGYTFGSGTRLTVV.

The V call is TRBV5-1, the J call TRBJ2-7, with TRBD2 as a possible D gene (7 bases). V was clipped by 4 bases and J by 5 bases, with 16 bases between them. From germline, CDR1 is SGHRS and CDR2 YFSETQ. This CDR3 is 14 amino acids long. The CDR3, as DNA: TGCGCCAGCAGCCCTGGGGGGGGCGAGAACGAGCAGTACTTC. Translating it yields CASSPGGGENEQYF. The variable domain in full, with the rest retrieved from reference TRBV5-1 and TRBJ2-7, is KAGVTQTPRYLIKTRGQQVTLSCSPISGHRSVSWYQQTPGQGLQFLFEYFSETQRNKGNFPGRFSGRQFSNSRSEMNVSTLELGDSALYLCASSPGGGENEQYFGPGTRLTVT.

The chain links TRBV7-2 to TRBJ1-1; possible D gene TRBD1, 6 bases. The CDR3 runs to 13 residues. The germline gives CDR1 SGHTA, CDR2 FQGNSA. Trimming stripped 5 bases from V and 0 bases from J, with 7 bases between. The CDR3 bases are TGTGCCAGCAGCGGGGACATGAACACTGAAGCTTTCTTT. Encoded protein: CASSGDMNTEAFF.

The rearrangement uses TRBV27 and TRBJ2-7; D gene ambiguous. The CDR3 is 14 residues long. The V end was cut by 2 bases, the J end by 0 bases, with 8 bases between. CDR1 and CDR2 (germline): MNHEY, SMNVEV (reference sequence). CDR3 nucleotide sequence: TGTGCCAGCAGTTTACTGCGAAGCTCCTACGAGCAGTACTTC. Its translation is CASSLLRSSYEQYF.

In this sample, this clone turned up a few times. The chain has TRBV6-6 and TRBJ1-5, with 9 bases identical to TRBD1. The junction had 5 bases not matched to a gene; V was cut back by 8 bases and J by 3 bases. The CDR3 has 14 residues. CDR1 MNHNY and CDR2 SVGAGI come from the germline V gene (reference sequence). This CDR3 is CASRTGGYNQPQHF. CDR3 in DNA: TGTGCCAGCCGTACAGGGGGCTACAATCAGCCCCAGCATTTT.

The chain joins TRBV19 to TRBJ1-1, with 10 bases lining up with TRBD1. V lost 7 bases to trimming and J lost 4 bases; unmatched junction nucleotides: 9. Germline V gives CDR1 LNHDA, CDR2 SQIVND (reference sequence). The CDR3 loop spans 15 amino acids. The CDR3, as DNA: TGTGCCAGTAACCCGGGACAGGGGACGGGCACTGAAGCTTTCTTT. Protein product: CASNPGQGTGTEAFF.

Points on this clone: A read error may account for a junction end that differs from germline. The CDR3 region is CASSPRGTGKAFATNEKLFF. For the CDR3, the DNA is TGTGCTAGCAGCCCTAGGGGGACAGGGAAAGCCTTTGCAACTAATGAAAAACTGTTTTTT. The J gene is TRBJ1-4, the V gene TRBV7-7; 9 bases line up with TRBD1. This CDR3 comprises 20 residues. Germline lookup yields CDR1 SSHAT and CDR2 FNYEAQ (reference sequence).

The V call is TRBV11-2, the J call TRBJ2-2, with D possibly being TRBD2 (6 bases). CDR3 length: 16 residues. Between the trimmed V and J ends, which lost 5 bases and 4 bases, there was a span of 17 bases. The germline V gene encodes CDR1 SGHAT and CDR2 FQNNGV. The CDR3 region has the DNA TGTGCCAGCAGCCCCAGGGCTAGCGCTCCCACCGGGGAGCTGTTTTTT. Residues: CASSPRASAPTGELFF.

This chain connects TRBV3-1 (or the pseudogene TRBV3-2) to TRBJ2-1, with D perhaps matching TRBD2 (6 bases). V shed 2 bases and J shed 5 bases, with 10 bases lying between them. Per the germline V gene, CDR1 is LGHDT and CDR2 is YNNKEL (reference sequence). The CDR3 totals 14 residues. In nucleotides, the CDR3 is TGTGCCAGCAGCCAACATAGCGGAGACAATGAGCAGTTCTTC. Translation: CASSQHSGDNEQFF.

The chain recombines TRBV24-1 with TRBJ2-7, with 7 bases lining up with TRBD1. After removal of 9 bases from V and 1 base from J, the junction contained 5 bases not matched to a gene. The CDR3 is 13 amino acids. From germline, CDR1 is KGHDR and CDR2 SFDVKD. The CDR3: CATGDSASYEQYF. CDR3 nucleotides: TGTGCCACCGGGGACAGCGCATCCTACGAGCAGTACTTC.

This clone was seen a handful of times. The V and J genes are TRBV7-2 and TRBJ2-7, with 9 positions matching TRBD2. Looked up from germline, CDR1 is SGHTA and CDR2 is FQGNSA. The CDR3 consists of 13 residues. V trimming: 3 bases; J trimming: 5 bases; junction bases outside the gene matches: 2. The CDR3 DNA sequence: TGTGCCAGCAGCTTGGCTAGCGGGAACGAGCAGTACTTC. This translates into CASSLASGNEQYF.

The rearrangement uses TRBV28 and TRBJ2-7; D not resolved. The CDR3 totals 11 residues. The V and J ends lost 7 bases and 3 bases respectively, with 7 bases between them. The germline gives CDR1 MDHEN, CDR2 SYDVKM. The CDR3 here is CASISNYEQYF. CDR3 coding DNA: TGTGCCAGCATATCTAACTACGAGCAGTACTTC. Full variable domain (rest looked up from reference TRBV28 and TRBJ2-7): DVKVTQSSRYLVKRTGEKVFLECVQDMDHENMFWYRQDPGLGLRLIYFSYDVKMKEKGDIPEGYSVSREKKERFSLILESASTNQTSMYLCASISNYEQYFGPGTRLTVT.

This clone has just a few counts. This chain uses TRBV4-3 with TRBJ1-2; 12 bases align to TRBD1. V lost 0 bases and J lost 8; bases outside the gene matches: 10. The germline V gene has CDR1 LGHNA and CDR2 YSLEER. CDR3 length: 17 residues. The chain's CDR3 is CASSQDYLGTGGEGYTF. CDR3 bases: TGCGCCAGCAGCCAAGATTACCTAGGGACAGGGGGCGAAGGCTACACCTTC.

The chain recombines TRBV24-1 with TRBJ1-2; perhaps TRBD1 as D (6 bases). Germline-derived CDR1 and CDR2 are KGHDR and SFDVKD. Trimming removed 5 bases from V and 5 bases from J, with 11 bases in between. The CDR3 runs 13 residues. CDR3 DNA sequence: TGTGCCACCAGTGCCCCAGGACAGTATGGCTACACCTTC. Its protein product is CATSAPGQYGYTF.

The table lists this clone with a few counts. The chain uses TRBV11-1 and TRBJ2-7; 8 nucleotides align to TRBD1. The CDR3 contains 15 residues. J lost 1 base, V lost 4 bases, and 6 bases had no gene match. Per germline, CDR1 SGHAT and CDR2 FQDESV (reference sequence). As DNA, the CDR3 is TGTGCCAGCAGCTCGGGACAGGATGGGTCCTACGAGCAGTACTTC. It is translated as CASSSGQDGSYEQYF. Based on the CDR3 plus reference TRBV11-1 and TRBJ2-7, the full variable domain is EAEVAQSPRYKITEKSQAVAFWCDPISGHATLYWYRQILGQGPELLVQFQDESVVDDSQLPKDRFSAERLKGVDSTLKIQPAELGDSAMYLCASSSGQDGSYEQYFGPGTRLTVT.

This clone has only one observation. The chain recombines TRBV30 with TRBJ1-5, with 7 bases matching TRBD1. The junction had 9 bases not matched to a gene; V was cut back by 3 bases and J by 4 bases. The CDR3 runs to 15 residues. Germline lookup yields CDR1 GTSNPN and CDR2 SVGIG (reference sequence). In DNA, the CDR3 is TGTGCCTGGAGCTCCGACAGGGCCTATAATCAGCCCCAGCATTTT. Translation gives CAWSSDRAYNQPQHF.

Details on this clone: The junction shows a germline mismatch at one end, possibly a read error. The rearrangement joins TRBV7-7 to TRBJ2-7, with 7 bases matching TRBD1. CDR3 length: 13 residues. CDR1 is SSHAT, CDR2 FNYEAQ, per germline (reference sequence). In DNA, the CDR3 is TGTGCTAGCAGCGTCGACAGGGACAACGAGCAGTACTTC. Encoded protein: CASSVDRDNEQYF.

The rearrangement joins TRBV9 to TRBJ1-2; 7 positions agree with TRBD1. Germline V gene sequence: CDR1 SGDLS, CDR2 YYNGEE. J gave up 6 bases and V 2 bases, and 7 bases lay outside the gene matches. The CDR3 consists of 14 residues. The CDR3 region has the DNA TGTGCCAGCAGCGTTACAGGGGAAGGGGATGGCTACACCTTC. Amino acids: CASSVTGEGDGYTF.

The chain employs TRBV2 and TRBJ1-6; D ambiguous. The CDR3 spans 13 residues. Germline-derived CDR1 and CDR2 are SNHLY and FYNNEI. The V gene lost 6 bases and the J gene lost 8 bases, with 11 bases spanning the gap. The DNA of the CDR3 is TGTGCCAGCAGAATCCCAGTGGATTCACCCCTCCACTTT. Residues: CASRIPVDSPLHF.

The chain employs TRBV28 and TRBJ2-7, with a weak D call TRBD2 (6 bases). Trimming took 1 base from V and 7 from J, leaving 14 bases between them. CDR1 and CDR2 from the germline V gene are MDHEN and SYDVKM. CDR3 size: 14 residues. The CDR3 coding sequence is TGTGCCAGCAGTTTATCCCGACCGGCGGGGGAGCAGTACTTC. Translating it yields CASSLSRPAGEQYF.

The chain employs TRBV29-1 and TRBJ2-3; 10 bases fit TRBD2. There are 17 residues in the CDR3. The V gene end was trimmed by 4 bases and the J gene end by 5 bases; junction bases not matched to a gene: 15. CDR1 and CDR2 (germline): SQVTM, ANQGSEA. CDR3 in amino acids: CSVAGPTSGALVDTQYF. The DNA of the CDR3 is TGCAGCGTTGCCGGTCCTACTAGCGGGGCCCTTGTAGATACGCAGTATTTT.

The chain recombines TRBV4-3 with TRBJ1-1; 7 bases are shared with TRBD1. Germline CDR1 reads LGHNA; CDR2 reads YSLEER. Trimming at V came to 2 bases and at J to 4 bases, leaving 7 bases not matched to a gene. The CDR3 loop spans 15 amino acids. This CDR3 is CASSQYFAGGTEAFF. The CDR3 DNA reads TGCGCCAGCAGCCAATACTTCGCAGGGGGCACTGAAGCTTTCTTT.

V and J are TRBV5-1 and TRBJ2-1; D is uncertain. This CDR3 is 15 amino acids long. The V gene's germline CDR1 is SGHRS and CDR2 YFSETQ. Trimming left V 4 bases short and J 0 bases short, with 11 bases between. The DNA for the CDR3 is TGCGCCAGCAGCGAACCTAGAGGCTCCTACAATGAGCAGTTCTTC. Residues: CASSEPRGSYNEQFF.

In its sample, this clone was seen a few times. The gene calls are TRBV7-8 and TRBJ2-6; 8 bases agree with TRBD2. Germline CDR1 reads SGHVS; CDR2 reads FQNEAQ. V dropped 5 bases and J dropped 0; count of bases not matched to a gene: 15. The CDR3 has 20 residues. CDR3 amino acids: CASSPYRILAGVSGANVLTF. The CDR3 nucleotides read TGTGCCAGCAGCCCCTACCGCATTCTAGCGGGCGTCTCTGGGGCCAACGTCCTGACTTTC.

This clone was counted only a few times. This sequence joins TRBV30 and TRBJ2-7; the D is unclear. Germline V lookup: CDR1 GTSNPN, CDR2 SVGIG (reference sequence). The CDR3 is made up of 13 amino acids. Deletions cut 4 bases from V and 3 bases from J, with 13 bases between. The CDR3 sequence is CAWMSYQDYEQYF. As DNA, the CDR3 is TGTGCCTGGATGTCGTACCAGGACTACGAGCAGTACTTC.

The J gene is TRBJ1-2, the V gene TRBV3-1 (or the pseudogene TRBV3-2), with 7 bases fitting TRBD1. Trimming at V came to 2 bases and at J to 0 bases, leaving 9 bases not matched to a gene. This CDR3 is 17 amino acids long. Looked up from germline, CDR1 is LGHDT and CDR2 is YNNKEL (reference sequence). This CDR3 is CASSQPGQINANYGYTF. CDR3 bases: TGTGCCAGCAGCCAACCGGGACAGATAAACGCTAACTATGGCTACACCTTC.

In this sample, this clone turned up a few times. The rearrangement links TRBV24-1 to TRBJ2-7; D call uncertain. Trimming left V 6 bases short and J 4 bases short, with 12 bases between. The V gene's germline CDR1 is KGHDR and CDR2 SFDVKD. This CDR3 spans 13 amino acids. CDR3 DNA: TGTGCCACCAGTCGGTATCCTTTTTACGAGCAGTACTTC. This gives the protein CATSRYPFYEQYF.

The CDR3: CASSRTGLARADTQYF. CDR3 nucleotide sequence: TGCGCCAGCAGCCGCACTGGACTAGCAAGGGCAGATACGCAGTATTTT. The chain employs TRBV5-1 and TRBJ2-3; 8 positions agree with TRBD2. After removal of 4 bases from V and 4 bases from J, the junction contained 11 bases not matched to a gene. This CDR3 is 16 amino acids long. The germline V gene encodes CDR1 SGHRS and CDR2 YFSETQ.

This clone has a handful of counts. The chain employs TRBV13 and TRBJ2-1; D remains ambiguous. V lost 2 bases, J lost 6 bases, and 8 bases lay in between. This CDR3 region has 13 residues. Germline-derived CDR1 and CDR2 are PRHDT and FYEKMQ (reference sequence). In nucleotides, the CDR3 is TGTGCCAGCAGCTTACGTAGCTTCAATGAGCAGTTCTTC. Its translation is CASSLRSFNEQFF.

The CDR3 region has the DNA TGTGCTAGTGGGATTCGAACAGGGGGCGAGCAGTACTTC. It codes for CASGIRTGGEQYF. The rearrangement joins TRBV12-5 to TRBJ2-7; 8 positions match TRBD1. The CDR3 spans 13 residues. Germline trimming cut 6 bases from V and 6 bases from J; bases unmatched to any gene: 7. Germline CDR1 and CDR2: LGHNT and FRNRAP.

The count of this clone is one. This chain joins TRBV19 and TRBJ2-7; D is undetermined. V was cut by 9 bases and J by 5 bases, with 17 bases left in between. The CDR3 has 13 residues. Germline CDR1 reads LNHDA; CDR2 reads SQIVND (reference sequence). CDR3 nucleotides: TGTGCCAGACGTACAACCCTTGATGACGAGCAGTACTTC. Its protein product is CARRTTLDDEQYF.